The rows below give T cell receptor beta chains drawn from one sample of a study of T cells after posttransplantation cyclophosphamide. Sequencing used immunoSEQ multiplex PCR; TCRdb keeps in-frame clones, though not all of them. The sample comprises 66,000 or so clones, approximately 92% of which are singletons, and about 3.1% rests with the top ten. Sequencing was performed on PBMCs. These receptors all stem from a woman aged 25 to 39 in good health and a related stem cell transplant donor. Each CDR3 is given with its conserved first and last residue. Fields, in order: D gene, clone size, V gene, J gene, CDR3 DNA, CDR3 protein. The D gene is left open where the match is weak. The size entry is marked missing in some rows and otherwise reads once, few, many or a size class.

D: .; size: .; V: TRBV21-1; J: TRBJ2-1; DNA: TGTGCCAGCAGCAAAAGGGGGACTAGCGGGGACAGATACAATGAGCAGTTCTTC; CDR3: CASSKRGTSGDRYNEQFF
D: .; size: few; V: TRBV4-1; J: TRBJ1-3; DNA: TGCGCCAGCAGCCAAGATGACTTCCACTCTGGAAACACCATATATTTT; CDR3: CASSQDDFHSGNTIYF
D: TRBD1; size: .; V: TRBV7-3; J: TRBJ1-2; DNA: TGTGCCAGCAGCTGGGACAGGGGGAGTAGGGATGGCTACACCTTC; CDR3: CASSWDRGSRDGYTF
D: .; size: .; V: TRBV11-3; J: TRBJ2-3; DNA: TGTGCCAGCAGCTTAGATGGCGCCGGAGATACGCAGTATTTT; CDR3: CASSLDGAGDTQYF
D: TRBD2; size: .; V: TRBV9; J: TRBJ2-1; DNA: TGTGCCAGCAGCGTAGTCGGGGGGGCCTACAATGAGCAGTTCTTC; CDR3: CASSVVGGAYNEQFF
D: .; size: .; V: TRBV5-1; J: TRBJ2-5; DNA: TGCGCCAGCAGCTTGGACGGGGGCGCCGGGGAGACCCAGTACTTC; CDR3: CASSLDGGAGETQYF
D: .; size: .; V: TRBV5-4; J: TRBJ2-7; DNA: TGTGCCAGCAGCTTGGTGGGAGCCCACGAGCAGTACTTC; CDR3: CASSLVGAHEQYF
D: .; size: .; V: TRBV28; J: TRBJ1-5; DNA: TGTGCCAGCAGTCCCATGACCACCGGGGGCAATCAGCCCCAGCATTTT; CDR3: CASSPMTTGGNQPQHF
D: .; size: .; V: TRBV6-6; J: TRBJ2-5; DNA: TGTGCCAGCAGTGACCCCCCGGGCGCTGAGACCCAGTACTTC; CDR3: CASSDPPGAETQYF
D: TRBD1; size: .; V: TRBV5-1; J: TRBJ1-1; DNA: TGCGCCAGCAGCGCCGGACAGGGGGCGAACACTGAAGCTTTCTTT; CDR3: CASSAGQGANTEAFF
D: .; size: .; V: TRBV10-1; J: TRBJ2-2; DNA: TGCGCCAGCAGTGTGGTTCCAAGCACCGGGGAGCTGTTTTTT; CDR3: CASSVVPSTGELFF
D: .; size: .; V: TRBV18; J: TRBJ1-2; DNA: TGTGCCAGCTCACTCCGGACAGCTAACTATGGCTACACCTTC; CDR3: CASSLRTANYGYTF
D: .; size: .; V: TRBV7-9; J: TRBJ1-1; DNA: TGTGCCAGCAGCAACTATGAGGACACTGAAGCTTTCTTT; CDR3: CASSNYEDTEAFF
D: .; size: .; V: TRBV7-2; J: TRBJ2-7; DNA: TGTGCCAGCAGCTTAGCGTCCGGTAGCGCTTCCTACGAGCAGTACTTC; CDR3: CASSLASGSASYEQYF
D: .; size: .; V: TRBV5-6; J: TRBJ1-1; DNA: TGTGCCAGCAGCTTAAACCAGGGGTCTGAAGCTTTCTTT; CDR3: CASSLNQGSEAFF
D: .; size: .; V: TRBV29-1; J: TRBJ2-7; DNA: TGCAGCGGGGGAGAAGGGAGGTCCTACGAGCAGTACTTC; CDR3: CSGGEGRSYEQYF
D: .; size: .; V: TRBV29-1; J: TRBJ2-7; DNA: TGCAGCGTTGAGGTGGAACCCTACGAGCAGTACTTC; CDR3: CSVEVEPYEQYF
D: .; size: .; V: TRBV7-2; J: TRBJ1-3; DNA: TGTGCCAGCAGCACCTTGGCCTTAGGCTCTGGAAACACCATATATTTT; CDR3: CASSTLALGSGNTIYF
D: TRBD2; size: .; V: TRBV7-6; J: TRBJ2-7; DNA: TGTGCCAGCAGCTTATCCCCGGGACTAGCCTACGGGGAGCAGTACTTC; CDR3: CASSLSPGLAYGEQYF
D: TRBD1; size: .; V: TRBV27; J: TRBJ1-2; DNA: TGTGCCAGCAGCCCAGGGGGGAACTATGGCTACACCTTC; CDR3: CASSPGGNYGYTF
D: .; size: .; V: TRBV7-2; J: TRBJ2-4; DNA: TGTGCCAGCAGCCCAACCGGCGGACTAGCCAAAAACATTCAGTACTTC; CDR3: CASSPTGGLAKNIQYF
D: .; size: .; V: TRBV2; J: TRBJ1-6; DNA: TGTGCCAGCAGGGGCAGGGAATATTCACCCCTCCACTTT; CDR3: CASRGREYSPLHF
D: .; size: .; V: TRBV7-9; J: TRBJ1-2; DNA: TGTGCCAGCAGTCCCCCCGACAGGCCCAATGGCTACACCTTC; CDR3: CASSPPDRPNGYTF
D: .; size: .; V: TRBV2; J: TRBJ2-1; DNA: TGTGCCAGCAGTGTTACAGCTAGCTCCTACAATGAGCAGTTCTTC; CDR3: CASSVTASSYNEQFF
D: .; size: .; V: TRBV7-2; J: TRBJ1-2; DNA: TGTGCCAGCAGCCGTCCTGGGGGTGGGGAATATGGCTACACCTTC; CDR3: CASSRPGGGEYGYTF
D: .; size: .; V: TRBV5-4; J: TRBJ2-5; DNA: TGTGCCAGCAGCTTGGGTCGGCTCCTCGCCCAAGAGACCCAGTACTTC; CDR3: CASSLGRLLAQETQYF
D: TRBD2; size: .; V: TRBV5-8; J: TRBJ2-7; DNA: TGTGCCAGCAGCTTCGGCGGGGGCGAGCAGTACTTC; CDR3: CASSFGGGEQYF
D: .; size: .; V: TRBV19; J: TRBJ2-3; DNA: TGTGCCAGTAAGGCAGGGGGACTAAATACGCAGTATTTT; CDR3: CASKAGGLNTQYF
D: TRBD2; size: .; V: TRBV9; J: TRBJ2-3; DNA: TGTGCCAGCAGCGTAGTTGGACTAGCGGGGAACTCTCAGTATTTT; CDR3: CASSVVGLAGNSQYF
D: .; size: once; V: TRBV30; J: TRBJ1-5; DNA: TGTGCCTGGAGTGTAAGCGTGTCCAATCAGCCCCAGCATTTT; CDR3: CAWSVSVSNQPQHF